This T cell receptor (beta chain) was identified during a study of blood T cell repertoires in COVID-19. Here immunoSEQ multiplex PCR was the method, and the copy in TCRdb shows in-frame clones only, minus some. The sample shows more than 150,000 clones, 80% to 90% of them seen only once. The V gene's germline CDR1 is SGHDN and CDR2 FVKESK. The junction had 9 bases not matched to a gene; V was cut back by 5 bases and J by 2 bases. The CDR3 covers 15 residues. Sample: peripheral blood. The genes are TRBV14 and TRBJ2-7, with 7 nucleotides matching TRBD2. The receptor's source is a woman aged 70-85 years with COVID-19, enrolled during active disease. The chain's CDR3 is CASSVRLAAPYEQYF. The DNA of the CDR3 is TGTGCCAGCAGCGTACGACTAGCTGCACCCTACGAGCAGTACTTC.